Following are 21 T cell receptor beta chains from one sample sequenced in a study of blood T cell repertoires in COVID-19 (dated by TCRdb to 2019 to 2021). The library was produced with the immunoSEQ multiplex PCR assay. TCRdb holds this immuneACCESS table with in-frame rearrangements only. Some clones are missing; in checked studies, unresolved V genes explain under half, and the rest has no known cause. A total of more than 200,000 clones appear in this sample, just over 85% of them only once. Roughly 1.7% of the sample is in the top ten clones. The sample comprised PBMCs or T cells enriched from blood (not recorded which). The receptor source for this set is a man between 35 and 55 years old who had recovered from COVID-19.

This chain connects TRBV9 to TRBJ2-2, with a possible D match to TRBD1 (6 bases). CDR3 length: 14 residues. The V gene's germline CDR1 is SGDLS and CDR2 YYNGEE. The V gene lost 0 bases and the J gene lost 6 bases, with 9 bases spanning the gap. The CDR3 reads CASSVAGAAGELFF. Here the CDR3 DNA reads TGTGCCAGCAGCGTAGCAGGGGCCGCCGGGGAGCTGTTTTTT.

The V gene is TRBV4-1, the J gene TRBJ1-5; D not resolved. Trimming removed 1 base at V and 6 bases at J, with 10 bases between. The CDR3 is made up of 14 amino acids. CDR1 and CDR2 from the germline V gene are MGHRA and YSYEKL. The CDR3 sequence is CASSQVLEVQPQHF. CDR3 bases: TGCGCCAGCAGCCAAGTCCTTGAGGTTCAGCCCCAGCATTTT.

The chain joins TRBV18 to TRBJ1-4, with D unclear. The CDR3 contains 14 residues. CDR1 and CDR2 from the germline V gene are KGHSH and LQKENI. V was trimmed by 3 bases and J by 3 bases, leaving 8 bases between them. The CDR3 sequence is CASSPPGSNEKLFF. The CDR3 DNA reads as TGTGCCAGCTCACCCCCAGGCTCTAATGAAAAACTGTTTTTT.

The chain links TRBV30 to TRBJ2-5; tentative D call: TRBD2 (5 bases). V lost 1 base and J 5 bases, leaving 14 bases between the germline ends. CDR1 GTSNPN and CDR2 SVGIG come from the germline V gene (reference sequence). The CDR3 extends over 14 amino acids. Here the CDR3 reads CAWSGPRRMETQYF. The CDR3 region has the DNA TGTGCCTGGAGTGGGCCCCGGAGGATGGAGACCCAGTACTTC.

In DNA, the CDR3 is TGTGCCAGCAGCTTGCCGGGACTAGCGGGGGTAACTAACACCGGGGAGCTGTTTTTT. Amino acids: CASSLPGLAGVTNTGELFF. The V gene is TRBV5-4, the J gene TRBJ2-2, with 14 bases identical to TRBD2. The CDR3 runs to 19 residues. Germline loops: CDR1 SGHNT, CDR2 YYREEE (reference sequence). The junction had 7 bases not matched to a gene; V was cut back by 1 base and J by 2 bases.

The chain employs TRBV11-1 and TRBJ1-1; D uncertain. CDR1 SGHAT and CDR2 FQDESV come from the germline V gene (reference sequence). The CDR3 extends over 12 amino acids. The germline V and J ends were trimmed by 8 bases and 3 bases, with 10 bases remaining between them. The CDR3 protein is CASGMEDTEAFF. The CDR3 nucleotides read TGTGCCAGCGGAATGGAGGACACTGAAGCTTTCTTT. Based on the CDR3 plus reference TRBV11-1 and TRBJ1-1, the full variable domain is EAEVAQSPRYKITEKSQAVAFWCDPISGHATLYWYRQILGQGPELLVQFQDESVVDDSQLPKDRFSAERLKGVDSTLKIQPAELGDSAMYLCASGMEDTEAFFGQGTRLTVV.

J is TRBJ1-1 and V is TRBV29-1, with D perhaps TRBD1 (6 bases). The germline gives CDR1 SQVTM, CDR2 ANQGSEA. This CDR3 comprises 13 residues. Between the trimmed V and J ends, which lost 7 bases and 7 bases, there was a span of 19 bases. As DNA, the CDR3 is TGCAGCGCCGAATGGGACACCCTCGATGAAGCTTTCTTT. This gives the protein CSAEWDTLDEAFF.

J is TRBJ1-2 and V is TRBV5-8, with 8 positions matching TRBD1. The germline V gene has CDR1 SGHTS and CDR2 YDEGEE. The CDR3 totals 14 residues. Trimming removed 3 bases from V and 3 bases from J; junction bases left unmatched: 4. This CDR3 is CASSSGQEDYGYTF. The CDR3 nucleotides are TGTGCCAGCAGCTCGGGACAGGAAGACTATGGCTACACCTTC.

This rearrangement joins TRBV25-1 to TRBJ1-1; D call uncertain. The V end lost 0 bases, the J end lost 11 bases, and 13 bases lay between the germline ends. The CDR3 has 13 amino acids. Germline CDR1 MGHDK, CDR2 SYGVNS. The chain's CDR3 is CASSEYGPGGAFF. The CDR3 nucleotides read TGTGCCAGCAGTGAATATGGCCCCGGCGGTGCTTTCTTT.

The rearrangement joins TRBV7-9 to TRBJ2-5; weak D call: TRBD2 (5 bases). The CDR3 extends over 14 amino acids. The V end lost 0 bases, the J end lost 5 bases, and 10 bases lay between the germline ends. Germline lookup yields CDR1 SEHNR and CDR2 FQNEAQ (reference sequence). This CDR3 is CASSLASARETQYF. The CDR3 bases are TGTGCCAGCAGCTTAGCTAGCGCCCGGGAGACCCAGTACTTC. The entire variable domain, with the rest obtained from reference TRBV7-9 and TRBJ2-5, is as follows: DTGVSQNPRHKITKRGQNVTFRCDPISEHNRLYWYRQTLGQGPEFLTYFQNEAQLEKSRLLSDRFSAERPKGSFSTLEIQRTEQGDSAMYLCASSLASARETQYFGPGTRLLVL.

V gene TRBV7-2 combines with J gene TRBJ2-7, with D possibly matching TRBD2 (7 bases). This CDR3 is built from 14 residues. Germline-derived CDR1 and CDR2 are SGHTA and FQGNSA. With 4 bases removed from V and 2 bases from J, the gap between germline ends came to 12 bases. CDR3: CASSWRGPPYEQYF. Here the CDR3 DNA reads TGTGCCAGCAGCTGGCGGGGGCCGCCCTACGAGCAGTACTTC.

The J gene is TRBJ2-7, the V gene TRBV5-4; 11 nucleotides align to TRBD2. Germline loops: CDR1 SGHNT, CDR2 YYREEE (reference sequence). The CDR3 contains 15 residues. V was clipped by 2 bases and J by 2 bases; unmatched bases: 3. Written as DNA, the CDR3 is TGTGCCAGCAGCTTACCGGGACTAGCGGCCTACGAGCAGTACTTC. Translation: CASSLPGLAAYEQYF.

The J gene is TRBJ1-3, the V gene TRBV5-6; D ambiguous. The CDR3 is 15 residues long. Trimming removed 2 bases at V and 3 bases at J, with 12 bases between. The V gene's germline CDR1 is SGHDT and CDR2 YYEEEE. The CDR3 region is CASSFGPGIGNTIYF. CDR3 nucleotides: TGTGCCAGCAGCTTTGGTCCGGGAATTGGAAACACCATATATTTT.

The chain is built from TRBV28 and TRBJ1-2, with D possibly matching TRBD1 (5 bases). Germline CDR1 reads MDHEN; CDR2 reads SYDVKM. This CDR3 has 13 amino acids. V dropped 4 bases and J dropped 4 bases, with 10 bases sitting between them. DNA for the CDR3: TGTGCCAGCAGTTCAGGGCGGGGCTATGGCTACACCTTC. Protein: CASSSGRGYGYTF.

The genes are TRBV6-2 or TRBV6-3 and TRBJ1-1; D not resolved. Trimming removed 2 bases from V and 3 bases from J, with 16 bases in between. Germline V gene data show CDR1 as MNHEY and CDR2 as SVGEGT. This CDR3 has 16 amino acids. Written as DNA, the CDR3 is TGTGCCAGCAGTTACCAAGGCCACCCGGGAGACACTGAAGCTTTCTTT. This encodes CASSYQGHPGDTEAFF.

The rearrangement links TRBV7-2 to TRBJ2-3; D gene unclear. Germline loops: CDR1 SGHTA, CDR2 FQGNSA. V was trimmed by 3 bases and J by 2 bases, leaving 9 bases between them. The CDR3 is made up of 14 amino acids. The CDR3 bases are TGTGCCAGCAGCTTTCGGTGGGCCACAGATACGCAGTATTTT. As protein: CASSFRWATDTQYF.

The chain links TRBV4-3 to TRBJ2-1; D is possibly TRBD2 (6 bases). The CDR3 has 14 residues. CDR1 LGHNA and CDR2 YSLEER come from the germline V gene. With 4 bases removed from V and 10 bases from J, the gap between germline ends came to 17 bases. The CDR3 is CASSRRGNAGEQFF. In nucleotides, the CDR3 is TGCGCCAGCAGCCGCCGGGGCAACGCGGGGGAGCAGTTCTTC.

This chain links TRBV5-1 with TRBJ2-2, with D maybe TRBD1 (6 bases). Between the trimmed V and J ends, which lost 6 bases and 0 bases, there was a span of 15 bases. Per the germline V gene, CDR1 is SGHRS and CDR2 is YFSETQ. The CDR3 contains 16 residues. CDR3 nucleotide sequence: TGCGCCAGCAAGTCGAGAGGGACATCGAACACCGGGGAGCTGTTTTTT. This sequence encodes CASKSRGTSNTGELFF.

This clone has only a few counts. The V and J genes are TRBV7-8 and TRBJ1-6; TRBD1 matches 7 bases. Trimming removed 2 bases from V and 8 bases from J; junction bases left unmatched: 6. CDR1 SGHVS and CDR2 FQNEAQ come from the germline V gene. This CDR3 contains 15 residues. This CDR3 reads CASSLRQGIHSPLHF. DNA for the CDR3: TGTGCCAGCAGCTTAAGACAGGGTATTCATTCACCCCTCCACTTT.

J is TRBJ2-2 and V is TRBV5-4; 10 bases align to TRBD2. Germline CDR1 reads SGHNT; CDR2 reads YYREEE (reference sequence). The CDR3 length is 16 residues. Losses at the gene ends were 1 base for V and 2 bases for J; bases not matched to a gene: 2. The CDR3 here is CASSLRTSGNTGELFF. As DNA, the CDR3 is TGTGCCAGCAGCTTGCGGACTAGCGGAAACACCGGGGAGCTGTTTTTT. Full variable domain (remainder filled in from reference TRBV5-4 and TRBJ2-2): ETGVTQSPTHLIKTRGQQVTLRCSSQSGHNTVSWYQQALGQGPQFIFQYYREEENGRGNFPPRFSGLQFPNYSSELNVNALELDDSALYLCASSLRTSGNTGELFFGEGSRLTVL.

There are a few counts of this clone. The rearrangement joins TRBV5-4 to TRBJ1-6; D remains unclear. Trimming removed 2 bases at V and 11 bases at J, with 11 bases between. The CDR3 is 13 amino acids. Germline V gene lookup returns CDR1 SGHNT and CDR2 YYREEE (reference sequence). The CDR3 DNA follows: TGTGCCAGCAGCTTTGGGTCCGAGGCACCCCTCCACTTT. It encodes CASSFGSEAPLHF. The variable domain in full, completed from reference TRBV5-4 and TRBJ1-6, reads ETGVTQSPTHLIKTRGQQVTLRCSSQSGHNTVSWYQQALGQGPQFIFQYYREEENGRGNFPPRFSGLQFPNYSSELNVNALELDDSALYLCASSFGSEAPLHFGNGTRLTVT.